This TCR beta chain was documented in a study of shared T cell receptors in the human thymus. This table comes from immunoSEQ multiplex PCR, and its TCRdb copy is limited to in-frame clones, with some not included. The sample yields about 660,000 clones, over 75% seen once. CDR3 length: 14 residues. CDR1 is LGHNA and CDR2 is YSLEER in the germline V gene. The V end lost 0 bases, the J end lost 0 bases, and 5 bases lay between the germline ends. These data are also associated with another study on human thymus T cells. In that study: Blood and thymic repertoires both appeared biased in V and J gene usage.

Source material: thymocytes. The receptor was derived from a boy younger than two with a congenital heart defect. The rearrangement joins TRBV4-3 to TRBJ1-2; no clear D. The chain's CDR3 is CASSQDRANYGYTF. Written as DNA, the CDR3 is TGCGCCAGCAGCCAAGATCGAGCTAACTATGGCTACACCTTC.